The rows below give T cell receptor beta chains drawn from one sample of a study of blood T cells in healthy people across ages. TCRdb fed the 5' RACE reads into MiXCR, producing one record per CDR3 protein. The top ten clones hold 6.5% to 8.5% of a sample with 1,500,000 or so distinct CDR3 sequences, around 59% of them seen once. Input material: blood. Receptor source: a man in his late teens or twenties in good health. Each CDR3 is given with its conserved first and last residue. Each record gives: V gene, J gene, clone size, D gene, CDR3 protein, CDR3 DNA. D genes are given only for firm matches. Not all rows give a size; the values are once, few, many and, for expanded clones, a class.

v_gene: TRBV13; j_gene: TRBJ2-7; abundance: NA; d_gene: TRBD1; CDR3aa: CASSLGGDRGAYEQYF; CDR3nt: TGTGCCAGCAGCTTAGGCGGGGACAGGGGGGCCTACGAGCAGTACTTC
v_gene: TRBV7-9; j_gene: TRBJ1-6; abundance: NA; d_gene: TRBD1; CDR3aa: CASSFPGGGSPLHF; CDR3nt: TGTGCCAGCAGCTTCCCAGGGGGCGGGTCACCCCTCCACTTT
v_gene: TRBV29-1; j_gene: TRBJ1-1; abundance: few; d_gene: NA; CDR3aa: CSVEFHTEAFF; CDR3nt: TGCAGCGTTGAATTTCACACTGAAGCTTTCTTT
v_gene: TRBV29-1; j_gene: TRBJ2-5; abundance: NA; d_gene: NA; CDR3aa: CSVRRETQYF; CDR3nt: TGCAGCGTGAGGAGGGAGACCCAGTACTTC
v_gene: TRBV7-2; j_gene: TRBJ1-2; abundance: NA; d_gene: NA; CDR3aa: CASSLRYRDYGYTF; CDR3nt: TGTGCCAGCAGCTTAAGATACAGGGACTATGGCTACACCTTC
v_gene: TRBV20-1; j_gene: TRBJ1-5; abundance: NA; d_gene: NA; CDR3aa: CSAIYGLGGVRNQPQHF; CDR3nt: TGCAGTGCTATCTATGGTTTGGGGGGGGTTCGCAATCAGCCCCAGCATTTT
v_gene: TRBV5-6; j_gene: TRBJ1-3; abundance: few; d_gene: TRBD1; CDR3aa: CASSGYRGITGNTIYF; CDR3nt: TGTGCCAGCAGCGGGTACAGGGGTATAACTGGAAACACCATATATTTT
v_gene: TRBV5-6; j_gene: TRBJ2-7; abundance: NA; d_gene: NA; CDR3aa: CASNNAGVYEQYF; CDR3nt: TGTGCCAGCAATAATGCAGGGGTCTACGAGCAGTACTTC
v_gene: TRBV20-1; j_gene: TRBJ2-1; abundance: NA; d_gene: NA; CDR3aa: CSASSGDTYNEQFF; CDR3nt: TGCAGTGCTAGTAGTGGGGACACCTACAATGAGCAGTTCTTC
v_gene: TRBV2; j_gene: TRBJ1-6; abundance: NA; d_gene: NA; CDR3aa: CARAAFRNSPLHF; CDR3nt: TGCGCCAGGGCCGCCTTCCGGAATTCACCCCTCCACTTT
v_gene: TRBV11-2; j_gene: TRBJ2-5; abundance: NA; d_gene: NA; CDR3aa: CASSPRGVAPEQETQYF; CDR3nt: TGTGCCAGCAGCCCCAGAGGTGTAGCCCCGGAACAAGAGACCCAGTACTTC
v_gene: TRBV28; j_gene: TRBJ1-2; abundance: NA; d_gene: NA; CDR3aa: CATLEGSLAYTF; CDR3nt: TGTGCCACCCTCGAGGGGAGTCTGGCCTACACCTTC
v_gene: TRBV3-1; j_gene: TRBJ2-2; abundance: NA; d_gene: NA; CDR3aa: CASSSNHFTGELFF; CDR3nt: TGTGCCAGCAGCTCTAACCATTTCACCGGGGAGCTGTTTTTT
v_gene: TRBV6-2/TRBV6-3; j_gene: TRBJ2-1; abundance: NA; d_gene: NA; CDR3aa: CASSFRAGRHEQFF; CDR3nt: TGTGCCAGCAGTTTTCGGGCTGGCAGGCATGAGCAGTTCTTC
v_gene: TRBV5-1; j_gene: TRBJ2-1; abundance: NA; d_gene: NA; CDR3aa: CASSFLRIQDEQFF; CDR3nt: TGCGCCAGCAGCTTTTTGAGGATTCAGGATGAGCAGTTCTTC
v_gene: TRBV5-1; j_gene: TRBJ2-7; abundance: NA; d_gene: TRBD2; CDR3aa: CASSLEGGTTYEQYF; CDR3nt: TGCGCCAGCAGCTTGGAGGGAGGGACGACCTACGAGCAGTACTTC
v_gene: TRBV6-5; j_gene: TRBJ2-1; abundance: NA; d_gene: TRBD1; CDR3aa: CASSGTRTGHNEQFF; CDR3nt: TGTGCCAGCAGTGGTACACGGACAGGACACAATGAGCAGTTCTTC